This T cell receptor (beta chain) was retrieved from a study of blood T cell repertoires in COVID-19. Overall study: Some COVID-19 samples were acute and others convalescent; all came from the United States, Italy and Spain.

Germline V gene data show CDR1 as SNHLY and CDR2 as FYNNEI. Trimming shortened V by 7 bases and J by 5 bases, and 12 bases separated the two germline ends. This CDR3 region has 13 residues. Assay used: immunoSEQ multiplex PCR; TCRdb lists only in-frame clones, some missing. The sample yields under 20,000 clones, around 94% seen once. The chain has TRBV2 and TRBJ2-1; TRBD2 might be the D (5 bases). The sample was peripheral blood. The receptor's source is a human donor in a cohort sampled during active COVID-19. The CDR3 spells CASIGGENNEQFF. CDR3 DNA: TGTGCCAGCATAGGAGGCGAAAACAATGAGCAGTTCTTC.